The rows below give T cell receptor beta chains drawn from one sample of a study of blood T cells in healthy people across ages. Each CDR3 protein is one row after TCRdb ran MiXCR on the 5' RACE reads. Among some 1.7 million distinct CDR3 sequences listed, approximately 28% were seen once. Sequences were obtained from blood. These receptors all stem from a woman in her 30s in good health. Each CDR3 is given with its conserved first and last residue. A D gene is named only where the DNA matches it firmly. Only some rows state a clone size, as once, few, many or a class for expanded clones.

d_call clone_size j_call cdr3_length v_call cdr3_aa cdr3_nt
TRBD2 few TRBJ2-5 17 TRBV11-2 CASSLVGERGVRETQYF TGTGCCAGCAGCTTAGTGGGAGAGCGGGGGGTGCGAGAGACCCAGTACTTC
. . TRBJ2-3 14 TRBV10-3 CAIRGEGYTDTQYF TGTGCCATCAGGGGAGAGGGATATACAGATACGCAGTATTTT
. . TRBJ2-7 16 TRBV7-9 CASSSNSGGALSEQYF TGTGCCAGCAGCTCCAACTCGGGGGGCGCATTGTCCGAGCAGTACTTC
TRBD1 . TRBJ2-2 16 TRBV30 CAWSADETGYGGELFF TGTGCCTGGAGTGCGGACGAGACAGGGTACGGCGGGGAGCTGTTTTTT
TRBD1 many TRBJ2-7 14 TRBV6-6 CASSPTGEAYEQYF TGTGCCAGCAGCCCGACAGGGGAGGCCTACGAGCAGTACTTC
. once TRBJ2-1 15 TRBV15 CATSRDLGSYSEQFF TGTGCCACCAGCAGAGATTTAGGGTCCTACAGTGAGCAGTTCTTC
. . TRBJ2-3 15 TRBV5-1 CASSLIPVDTDTQYF TGCGCCAGCAGCTTGATCCCGGTAGACACAGATACGCAGTATTTT
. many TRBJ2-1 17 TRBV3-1 CASSPTTGRGPLNEQFF TGTGCCAGCAGCCCTACTACGGGTCGGGGGCCGCTCAATGAGCAGTTCTTC
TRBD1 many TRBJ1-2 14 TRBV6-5 CASSPGTVYYGYTF TGTGCCAGCAGTCCTGGGACAGTCTACTATGGCTACACCTTC
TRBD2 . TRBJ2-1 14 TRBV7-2 CASSFGGSLNEQFF TGTGCCAGCAGCTTTGGCGGGAGTCTCAATGAGCAGTTCTTC
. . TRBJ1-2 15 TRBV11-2 CASSLMDASNYGYTF TGTGCCAGCAGCTTAATGGACGCTTCTAACTATGGCTACACCTTC
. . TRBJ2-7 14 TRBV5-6 CASSFATSPGEQYF TGTGCCAGCAGCTTTGCTACTAGCCCTGGCGAGCAGTACTTC
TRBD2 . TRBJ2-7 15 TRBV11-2 CASSLDPSGLGEQYF TGTGCCAGCAGCTTAGATCCTAGCGGCCTCGGGGAGCAGTACTTC
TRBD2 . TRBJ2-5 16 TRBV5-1 CASSLMGSGHQETQYF TGCGCCAGCAGCTTGATGGGTAGCGGGCACCAAGAGACCCAGTACTTC
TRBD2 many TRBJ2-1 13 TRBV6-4 CASAPGLENEQFF TGTGCCAGCGCACCGGGACTAGAAAATGAGCAGTTCTTC
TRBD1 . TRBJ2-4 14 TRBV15 CATSRGDREDIQYF TGTGCCACCAGCAGAGGGGACAGGGAGGACATTCAGTACTTC
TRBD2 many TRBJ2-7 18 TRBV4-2 CASSQLTSGGSDSYEQYF TGTGCCAGCAGCCAACTGACTAGCGGGGGCTCCGACTCCTACGAGCAGTACTTC
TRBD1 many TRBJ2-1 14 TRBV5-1 CASSRGQADNEQFF TGCGCCAGCAGCCGAGGACAGGCCGACAATGAGCAGTTCTTC
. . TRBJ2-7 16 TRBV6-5 CTSSYSQAATGSEQYF TGTACCAGCAGTTACTCCCAGGCCGCCACGGGAAGCGAGCAGTACTTC
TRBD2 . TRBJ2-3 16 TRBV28 CASRPGGSFRADTQYF TGTGCCAGCCGGCCGGGAGGGTCCTTCCGCGCAGATACGCAGTATTTT
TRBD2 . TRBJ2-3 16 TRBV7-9 CASSPWAGESTDTQYF TGTGCCAGCAGCCCATGGGCGGGAGAAAGCACAGATACGCAGTATTTT
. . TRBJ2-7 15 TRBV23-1 CASSQLASGRCEQYF TGCGCCAGCAGTCAATTGGCCTCCGGGAGATGCGAGCAGTACTTC
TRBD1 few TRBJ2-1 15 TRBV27 CASSPTTGLSEEQFF TGTGCCAGCAGTCCCACGACAGGGCTATCGGAGGAGCAGTTCTTC
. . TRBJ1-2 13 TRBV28 CASGDPGNYGYTF TGTGCCAGCGGAGACCCTGGAAACTATGGCTACACCTTC
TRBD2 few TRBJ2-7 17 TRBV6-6 CASSYYGTSGNIDEQYF TGTGCCAGCAGTTACTATGGGACTAGCGGGAACATCGACGAGCAGTACTTC
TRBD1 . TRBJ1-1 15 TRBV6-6 CASRRTGPLNTEAFF TGTGCCAGCAGACGGACAGGCCCTTTGAACACTGAAGCTTTCTTT
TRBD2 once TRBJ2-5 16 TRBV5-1 CASSLAPAGGVETQYF TGCGCCAGCAGCTTGGCACCAGCGGGGGGCGTAGAGACCCAGTACTTC
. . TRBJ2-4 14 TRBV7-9 CASSLDQGGNIQYF TGTGCCAGCAGCTTAGATCAGGGGGGAAACATTCAGTACTTC
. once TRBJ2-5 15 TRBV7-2 CAISLVFIPGETQYF TGTGCCATCAGCTTAGTATTCATCCCTGGAGAGACCCAGTACTTC
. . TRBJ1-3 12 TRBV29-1 CSGRISGNTIYF TGCAGCGGACGGATCTCTGGAAACACCATATATTTT
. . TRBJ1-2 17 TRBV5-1 CASSYRSGDTGTYGYTF TGCGCCAGCAGCTACCGCTCGGGGGACACGGGGACCTATGGCTACACCTTC
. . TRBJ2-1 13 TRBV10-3 CAISEGSYNEQFF TGTGCCATCAGTGAGGGGTCCTACAATGAGCAGTTCTTC
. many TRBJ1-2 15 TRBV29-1 CSVEDLGEANYGYTF TGCAGCGTTGAAGATTTAGGGGAGGCTAACTATGGCTACACCTTC
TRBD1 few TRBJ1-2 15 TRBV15 CATSRPTGSNYGYTF TGTGCCACCAGCAGACCGACAGGGTCCAACTATGGCTACACCTTC
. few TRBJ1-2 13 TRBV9 CASSPKESGLYTF TGTGCCAGCAGCCCCAAGGAGTCGGGACTATACACCTTC
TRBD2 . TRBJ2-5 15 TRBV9 CASSGTSGIQETQYF TGTGCCAGCAGCGGGACTAGCGGGATACAAGAGACCCAGTACTTC
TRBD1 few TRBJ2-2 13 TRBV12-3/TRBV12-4 CASTETGAGELFF TGTGCCAGCACTGAAACAGGGGCCGGGGAGCTGTTTTTT
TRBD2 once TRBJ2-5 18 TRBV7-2 CASSLGLAGGMGNNEQYF TGTGCCAGCAGCTTAGGACTAGCGGGGGGAATGGGGAACAATGAGCAGTACTTC
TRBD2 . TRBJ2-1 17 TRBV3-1 CASSPRTSGGPYNEQFF TGTGCCAGCAGCCCTAGGACTAGCGGGGGTCCCTACAATGAGCAGTTCTTC
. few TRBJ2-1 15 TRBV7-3 CASSPTLGPTNEQFF TGTGCCAGCAGCCCAACTCTAGGCCCAACCAATGAGCAGTTCTTC
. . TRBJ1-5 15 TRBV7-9 CASSLDRGSNQPRHF TGTGCCAGCAGCTTAGATAGAGGTAGCAATCAGCCCCGGCATTTT
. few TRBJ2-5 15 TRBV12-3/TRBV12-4 CASRLLSGVRETQYF TGTGCCAGCAGACTCCTCTCGGGCGTGCGGGAGACCCAGTACTTC
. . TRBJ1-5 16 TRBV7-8 CASSFNVREGDQPQHF TGTGCCAGCAGCTTCAACGTGAGGGAGGGCGATCAGCCCCAGCATTTT
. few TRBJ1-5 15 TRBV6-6 CASKYSPYSNQPQHF TGTGCCAGCAAGTACAGCCCCTATAGCAATCAGCCCCAGCATTTT
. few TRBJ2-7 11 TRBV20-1 CSAKDIYEQYF TGCAGTGCTAAGGACATTTACGAGCAGTACTTC
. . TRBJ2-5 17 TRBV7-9 CASSLGSGLTYQETQYF TGTGCCAGCAGCTTAGGTTCGGGACTGACGTACCAAGAGACCCAGTACTTC
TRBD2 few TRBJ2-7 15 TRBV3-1 CASSSLAGVLPEQYF TGTGCCAGCAGCTCCCTAGCGGGGGTCCTCCCCGAGCAGTACTTC
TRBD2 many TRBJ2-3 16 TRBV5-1 CASSLGLAVSTDTQYF TGCGCCAGCAGCTTGGGGCTAGCGGTGAGCACAGATACGCAGTATTTT
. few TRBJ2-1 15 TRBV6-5 CASSSPPQGGNEQFF TGTGCCAGCAGTTCTCCTCCCCAGGGGGGCAATGAGCAGTTCTTC
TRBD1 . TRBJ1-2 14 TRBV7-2 CASSLKGQHYGYTF TGTGCCAGCAGCTTAAAGGGACAGCACTATGGCTACACCTTC
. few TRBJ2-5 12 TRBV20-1 CSVDGGFNEQYF TGCAGTGTAGACGGGGGATTCAATGAGCAGTACTTC
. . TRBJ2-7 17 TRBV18 CASSPLGAGGSYNEQYF TGTGCCAGCTCACCACTCGGTGCAGGCGGATCCTACAATGAGCAGTACTTC
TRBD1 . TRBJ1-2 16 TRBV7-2 CASSLGDRESDYGYTF TGTGCCAGCAGCTTAGGGGACAGGGAGTCGGACTATGGCTACACCTTC
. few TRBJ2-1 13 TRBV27 CASSQGSGVEQFF TGTGCCAGCAGTCAGGGATCGGGAGTGGAGCAGTTCTTC
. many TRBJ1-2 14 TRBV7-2 CASSLSQGAYGYTF TGTGCCAGCAGCTTATCTCAGGGCGCCTATGGCTACACCTTC